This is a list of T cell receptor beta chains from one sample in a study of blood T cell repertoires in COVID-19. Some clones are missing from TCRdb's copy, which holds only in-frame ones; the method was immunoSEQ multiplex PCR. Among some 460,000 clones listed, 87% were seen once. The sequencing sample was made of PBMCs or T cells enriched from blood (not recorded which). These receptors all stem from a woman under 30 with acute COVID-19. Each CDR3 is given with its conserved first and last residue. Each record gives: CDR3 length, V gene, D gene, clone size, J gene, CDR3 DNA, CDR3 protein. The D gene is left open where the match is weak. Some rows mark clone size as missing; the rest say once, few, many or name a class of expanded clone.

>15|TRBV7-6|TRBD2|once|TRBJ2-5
TGTGCCAGCAGCGCCCCTAGCGGAGGCCAAGAGACCCAGTACTTC
CASSAPSGGQETQYF
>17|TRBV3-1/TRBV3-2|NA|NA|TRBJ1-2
TGTGCCAGCAGCCAAGAACTGCGGTGGGGGCGCGGTTATGGCTACACCTTC
CASSQELRWGRGYGYTF
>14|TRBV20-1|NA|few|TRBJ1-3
TGCAGTGCTAGTCCCCCTTCCTCTGGAAACACCATATATTTT
CSASPPSSGNTIYF
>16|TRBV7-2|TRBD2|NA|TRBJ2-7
TGTGCCAGCAGCCCGGAGGGACTAGCGGGAGGCTACGAGCAGTACTTC
CASSPEGLAGGYEQYF
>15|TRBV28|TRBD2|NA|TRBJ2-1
TGTGCCAGCAGCCCGCTAGCGGGAGGTAGGAATGAGCAGTTCTTC
CASSPLAGGRNEQFF
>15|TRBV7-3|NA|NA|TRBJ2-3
TGTGCCAGCAGCTTAACATCTAGTGATTCAGATACGCAGTATTTT
CASSLTSSDSDTQYF
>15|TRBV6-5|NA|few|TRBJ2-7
TGTGCCAGCAGTTACTCGACCGTCAGCGCCTACGAGCAGTACTTC
CASSYSTVSAYEQYF
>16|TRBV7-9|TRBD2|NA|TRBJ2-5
TGTGCCAGCAGCCTCGGGACTAGCGGGCCCCAAGAGACCCAGTACTTC
CASSLGTSGPQETQYF
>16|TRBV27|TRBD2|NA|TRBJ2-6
TGTGCCAGCAGTCCATCGGCGCGGGGGGTAGGCAACGTCCTGACTTTC
CASSPSARGVGNVLTF
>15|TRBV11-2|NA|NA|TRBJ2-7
TGTGCCAGCAGCTTAGTGGGCAGTGAGAGCTACGAGCAGTACTTC
CASSLVGSESYEQYF
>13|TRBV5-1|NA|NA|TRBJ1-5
TGCGCCAGCAGCTTTTCGGGAGATCAGCCCCAGCATTTT
CASSFSGDQPQHF
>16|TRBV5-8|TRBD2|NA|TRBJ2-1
TGTGCCAGCGGATCCTTAGCGGGGGGCCTCTACAATGAGCAGTTCTTC
CASGSLAGGLYNEQFF
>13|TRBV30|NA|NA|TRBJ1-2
TGTGCCTGGAGTGCCCGGACGGGCGGGGACTACACCTTC
CAWSARTGGDYTF
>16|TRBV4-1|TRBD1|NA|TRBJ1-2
TGCGCCAGCAGCCAAGAGCAGGGGGGACCTAACTATGGCTACACCTTC
CASSQEQGGPNYGYTF
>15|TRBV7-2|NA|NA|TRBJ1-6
TGTGCCAGCAGCTTACAGGGTAACAATAATTCACCCCTCCACTTT
CASSLQGNNNSPLHF
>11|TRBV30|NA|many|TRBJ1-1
TGTGCCTGGAGTCGTGCGACTGAAGCTTTCTTT
CAWSRATEAFF
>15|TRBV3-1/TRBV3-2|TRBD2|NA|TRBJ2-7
TGTGCCAGCAGCCGGCAAGGGAGGGTCGTCGACGAGCAGTACTTC
CASSRQGRVVDEQYF
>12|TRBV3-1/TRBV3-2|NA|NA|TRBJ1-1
TGTGCCAGCAGCCACGTGAACACTGAAGCTTTCTTT
CASSHVNTEAFF
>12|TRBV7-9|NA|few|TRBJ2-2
TGTGCCAGCAGCTTCTTAGCCGGGGAGCTGTTTTTT
CASSFLAGELFF
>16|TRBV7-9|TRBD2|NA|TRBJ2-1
TGTGCCAGCAGCCCCGCGGGGGGGGCACGATACAATGAGCAGTTCTTC
CASSPAGGARYNEQFF
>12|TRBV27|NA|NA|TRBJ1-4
TGTGCCGTCGGCAGGGTTGGTGAAAAACTGTTTTTT
CAVGRVGEKLFF
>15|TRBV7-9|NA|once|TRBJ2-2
TGTGCCAGCAGCCCCAAAACACGAATCACCGGGGAGCTGTTTTTT
CASSPKTRITGELFF
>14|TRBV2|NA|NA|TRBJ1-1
TGTGCCAGCAGTGTTATGGGGCCGAACACTGAAGCTTTCTTT
CASSVMGPNTEAFF
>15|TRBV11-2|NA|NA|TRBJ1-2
TGTGCCAGCAGCTCGCCCCGACAGCCTAACTATGGCTACACCTTC
CASSSPRQPNYGYTF
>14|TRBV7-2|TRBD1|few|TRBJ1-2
TGTGCCAGCAGCCCGCCGGACAGGGGAAAAGGCTACACCTTC
CASSPPDRGKGYTF